Listed below are T cell receptor beta chains from one sample, sequenced in a study of T cells in Graves' hyperthyroidism and ophthalmopathy. Each CDR3 protein gets one entry after TCRdb re-called the multiplex PCR reads with MiXCR. The sample carries about 680,000 distinct CDR3 sequences, about 35% recorded once. The sequencing input was blood. The receptors shown here come from a middle-aged woman with Graves' hyperthyroidism. Both conserved end residues are trimmed from each CDR3. Each record gives: J gene, CDR3 length, V gene, CDR3 protein.

TRBJ2-7 13 TRBV2 ASSPVALIHYEQY
TRBJ1-2 12 TRBV4-1 ASSQENYNYGYT
TRBJ1-4 13 TRBV20-1 SARDRGATNEKLF
TRBJ2-2 11 TRBV11-3 ASTDGGSGELF
TRBJ1-6 15 TRBV11-3 ASSQGTGATYNSPLH
TRBJ1-4 13 TRBV19 ASSQRTGAREKLF
TRBJ1-3 15 TRBV29-1 SVHTGLGQLSGNTIY
TRBJ1-1 13 TRBV4-3 ASSQPGQAIAEAF
TRBJ1-2 11 TRBV7-2 ASSLAGGDGHT
TRBJ2-6 14 TRBV20-1 SASDTAHSGANVLT
TRBJ1-2 12 TRBV19 ASRSRDKTYGYT
TRBJ1-5 12 TRBV20-1 SAQQGGGNQPQH
TRBJ1-6 16 TRBV5-1 ASSLALTGGDYNSPLH
TRBJ1-2 10 TRBV6-5 ATWTGEAGYT
TRBJ2-5 11 TRBV20-1 SATPRAEETQY
TRBJ2-6 14 TRBV4-1 ASSQGTRSGANVLT
TRBJ2-5 14 TRBV10-3 AISERTSGAEETQY
TRBJ1-1 14 TRBV10-3 AIRSPQTGPHTEAF
TRBJ2-7 13 TRBV20-1 SARDGADPSYEQY
TRBJ2-7 10 TRBV29-1 SVGGDIHEQY
TRBJ1-1 11 TRBV7-6 ASSSAPKLEAF
TRBJ2-3 12 TRBV14 ASSQGRRGYTQY
TRBJ2-5 15 TRBV7-3 ASSPDRLAGAGETQY
TRBJ2-2 14 TRBV25-1 ASSGLAGAQTGELF
TRBJ1-5 14 TRBV19 ASSPLAGSSNQPQH
TRBJ1-5 11 TRBV20-1 SSGTGINQPQH
TRBJ1-1 15 TRBV5-1 ASSPSILQGLSTEAF
TRBJ2-7 11 TRBV6-1 ASRVAGTYEQY
TRBJ2-5 10 TRBV12-3/TRBV12-4 ASRGMQETQY
TRBJ1-1 11 TRBV5-1 ASSLLRTGDAF
TRBJ2-7 14 TRBV7-2 ASSHYPPRGGNEQY
TRBJ1-5 10 TRBV28 ASNQGSQPQH
TRBJ2-7 10 TRBV29-1 SVVLRQAEQY
TRBJ2-7 13 TRBV20-1 SAMGLAGPDHEQY
TRBJ2-7 10 TRBV24-1 ATSDTHYEQY
TRBJ1-1 10 TRBV10-2 ASSDGYNEAF
TRBJ2-3 14 TRBV20-1 SALWREGESADTQY
TRBJ1-1 11 TRBV13 ASSLGFGTEAF
. 11 TRBV11-2 ASSRDRDDEQF
TRBJ1-1 11 TRBV12-3/TRBV12-4 ASSSTGEAEAF
TRBJ2-6 14 TRBV10-3 ASSLEANSGANVLT
TRBJ1-2 14 TRBV7-2 ASSLDSGASSYGYT
TRBJ2-1 12 TRBV10-3 ATTGGWSYNEQF
TRBJ1-6 10 TRBV2 ASGFGGSPLH
TRBJ1-1 11 TRBV2 ASSGQGDTEAF
TRBJ2-7 14 TRBV7-3 ASSSQAGGPVNEQY